Presented here are 6 T cell receptor beta chains from one specimen sequenced in a study of vaccination and CD4 T cells after COVID-19. Treatment here: approximately 10-day PBMC culture with coronavirus spike peptide pools or control peptides (ViraFEST assay). The unexposed donor's CD4+ T cells were collected before the COVID-19 pandemic (2011-2018). The Oncomine TCR Beta short-read assay was what sequenced the DNA obtained from cultured CD4+ T cells. CD4+ T cells were cultured, and genomic DNA was extracted from them. TCRdb redid the calling of the PCR reads with MiXCR, one entry per CDR3 protein. The sample shows over 7,500 distinct CDR3 sequences, about 44% of them seen only once. Their specific antigens are unknown. The sequenced sample consisted of CD4+ T cells from blood, cultured in vitro. These receptors originate from a human donor in good health.

The chain carries TRBV28 and TRBJ1-5, with a possible D match to TRBD1 (6 bases). The germline V gene encodes CDR1 MDHEN and CDR2 SYDVKM. CDR3 size: 15 residues. Between the trimmed V and J ends, which lost 3 bases and 7 bases, there was a span of 16 bases. This CDR3 is CASSFTSGGGQPQHF. The CDR3 DNA reads TGTGCCAGCAGTTTTACGTCCGGGGGCGGACAGCCCCAGCATTTT.

V usage is TRBV28 and J usage is TRBJ1-2; a weak D match, TRBD1 (6 bases). Germline V CDR1 and CDR2: MDHEN, SYDVKM. V was trimmed by 3 bases and J by 4 bases, leaving 9 bases between them. The CDR3 spans 13 residues. The CDR3 sequence: CASSLGGPYGYTF. The CDR3, as DNA: TGTGCCAGCAGTTTGGGGGGCCCCTATGGCTACACCTTC.

The rearrangement joins TRBV11-2 to TRBJ2-7, with TRBD1 matching over 10 bases. The CDR3 spans 14 residues. Per germline, CDR1 SGHAT and CDR2 FQNNGV. J gave up 7 bases and V 7 bases, and 10 bases lay outside the gene matches. CDR3 coding DNA: TGTGCCAGCAACCCGGGACAGGGGTTGGTTGAGCAGTACTTC. Its protein is CASNPGQGLVEQYF.

The chain is built from TRBV2 and TRBJ1-6, with 7 bases that match TRBD1. J gave up 5 bases and V 6 bases, and 7 bases lay outside the gene matches. Per the germline V gene, CDR1 is SNHLY and CDR2 is FYNNEI. CDR3 size: 15 residues. The CDR3 protein is CASRDRQGNNSPLHF. CDR3 bases: TGTGCCAGCAGGGATCGACAGGGAAATAATTCACCCCTCCACTTT.

This rearrangement joins TRBV6-1 to TRBJ2-5; D remains ambiguous. The CDR3 sequence is 15 residues long. V lost 4 bases to trimming and J lost 5 bases, with 17 bases between them. Germline-derived CDR1 and CDR2 are MNHNS and SASEGT. Written as DNA, the CDR3 is TGTGCCAGCAGTGCCCCGTCTGCGTTTAAGGAGACCCAGTACTTC. This codes for CASSAPSAFKETQYF.

This clonotype was picked up one time. V is TRBV15 and J is TRBJ2-3, with TRBD1 matching over 7 bases. The CDR3 totals 13 residues. The V gene end was trimmed by 2 bases and the J gene end by 14 bases; junction bases not matched to a gene: 10. Germline values: CDR1 LNHNV, CDR2 YYDKDF (reference sequence). The CDR3 DNA follows: TGTGCCACCAGCAGATCCCTCGACAGGGTTCGGTATTTT. Translation gives CATSRSLDRVRYF.